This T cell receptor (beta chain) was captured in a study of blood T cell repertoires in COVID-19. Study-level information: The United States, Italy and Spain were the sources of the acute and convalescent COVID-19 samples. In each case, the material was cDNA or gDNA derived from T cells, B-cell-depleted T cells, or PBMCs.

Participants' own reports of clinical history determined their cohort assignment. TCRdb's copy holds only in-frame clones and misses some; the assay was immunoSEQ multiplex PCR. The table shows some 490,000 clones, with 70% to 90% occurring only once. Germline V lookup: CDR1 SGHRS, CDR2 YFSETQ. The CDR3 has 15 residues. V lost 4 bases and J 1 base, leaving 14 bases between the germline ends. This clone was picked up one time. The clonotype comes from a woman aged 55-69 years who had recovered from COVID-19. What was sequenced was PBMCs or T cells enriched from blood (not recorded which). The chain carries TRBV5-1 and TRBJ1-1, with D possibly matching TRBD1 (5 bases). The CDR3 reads CASSPLGGTNTEAFF. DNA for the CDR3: TGCGCCAGCAGCCCCTTGGGGGGGACGAACACTGAAGCTTTCTTT.